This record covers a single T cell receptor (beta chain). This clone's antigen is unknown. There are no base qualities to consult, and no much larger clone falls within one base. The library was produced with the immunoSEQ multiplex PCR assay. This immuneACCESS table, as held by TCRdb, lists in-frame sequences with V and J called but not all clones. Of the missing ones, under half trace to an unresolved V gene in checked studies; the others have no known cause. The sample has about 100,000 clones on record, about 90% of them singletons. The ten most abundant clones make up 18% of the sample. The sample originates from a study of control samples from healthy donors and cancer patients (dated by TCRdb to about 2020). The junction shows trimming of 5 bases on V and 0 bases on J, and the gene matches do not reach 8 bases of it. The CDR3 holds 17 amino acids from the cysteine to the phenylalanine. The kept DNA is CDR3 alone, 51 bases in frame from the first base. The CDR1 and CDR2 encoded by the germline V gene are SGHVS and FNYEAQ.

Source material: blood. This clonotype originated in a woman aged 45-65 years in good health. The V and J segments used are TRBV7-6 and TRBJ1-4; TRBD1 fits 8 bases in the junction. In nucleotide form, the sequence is TGTGCCAGCAGCGGTACGGACAGGGCCGCAACTAATGAAAAACTGTTTTTT. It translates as CASSGTDRAATNEKLFF.